The clone carrying this T cell receptor (beta chain) was observed a few times. The sample comes from a study of T-cell memory formation after mild COVID-19. About the research overall: Each donor largely had its own TCR clusters.

Researchers used 5'RACE with constant-segment primers to make TCR alpha and TCR beta cDNA libraries that carry sample barcodes and UMIs. One entry per CDR3 protein, called by TCRdb with MiXCR from the 5' RACE reads. There are 110,000 or so distinct CDR3 sequences in the sample; 22% occur only once, and about 42% lies in the top ten. This TCR came from a man younger than 30 who had mild COVID-19 (a few samples of this study predate the infection). Cell type and time point are not known. Sequencing input: PBMCs or a T cell subset sorted from them (not recorded which).

This CDR3 reads CASSAPLLAPETQYF. The CDR3 nucleotides read TGTGCCAGCAGCGCCCCCCTCCTGGCGCCTGAGACCCAGTACTTC. The genes are TRBV7-9 and TRBJ2-5; no firm D call. CDR1 is SEHNR, CDR2 FQNEAQ, per germline (reference sequence). The CDR3 length is 15 residues. Trimming took off 5 bases at V and 5 bases at J, with 18 bases between the two ends.